This TCR beta chain was recovered during a study of CD8 T cells in ankylosing spondylitis. Study-level results: Reported data indicate significant enrichment of disease-linked clones within matched ankylosing spondylitis synovial fluid. Previously reported in reactive arthritis synovial fluid and blood were some of the motif variants.

The germline V gene has CDR1 KGHDR and CDR2 SFDVKD. The CDR3 runs 16 residues. V trimming: 4 bases; J trimming: 4 bases; junction bases outside the gene matches: 5. As for this clonotype: Its antigen is not known. A much more abundant neighbour one base away suggests this may be a read error.

In making TCR beta libraries, quantitative 5'-RACE with molecular barcodes was used. One entry per CDR3 protein results from TCRdb running MiXCR on the 5' RACE reads. The table records approximately 260,000 distinct CDR3 sequences, roughly 8.6% of them present only once. Sample: blood, either unsorted or a sorted T cell fraction (not recorded which). The gene calls are TRBV24-1 and TRBJ2-2, with TRBD1 matching over 10 bases. This clonotype was sampled from a male donor with ankylosing spondylitis or in good health (not recorded which). The CDR3: CATSESDRGPTGELFF. CDR3 bases: TGTGCCACCAGTGAATCTGACAGGGGGCCCACCGGGGAGCTGTTTTTT.